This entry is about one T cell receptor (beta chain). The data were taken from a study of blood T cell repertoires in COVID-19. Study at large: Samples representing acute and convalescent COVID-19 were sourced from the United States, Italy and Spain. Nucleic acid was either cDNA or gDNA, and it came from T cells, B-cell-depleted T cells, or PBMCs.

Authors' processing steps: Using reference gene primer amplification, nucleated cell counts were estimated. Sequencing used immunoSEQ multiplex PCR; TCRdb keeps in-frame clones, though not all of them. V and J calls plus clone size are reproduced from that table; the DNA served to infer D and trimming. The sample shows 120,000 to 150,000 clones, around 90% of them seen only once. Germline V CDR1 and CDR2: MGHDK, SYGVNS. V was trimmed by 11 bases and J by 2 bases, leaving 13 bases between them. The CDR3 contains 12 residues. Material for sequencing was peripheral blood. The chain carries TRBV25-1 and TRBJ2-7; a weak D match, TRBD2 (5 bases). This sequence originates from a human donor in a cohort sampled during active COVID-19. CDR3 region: CAARGYAYEQYF. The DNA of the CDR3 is TGTGCCGCCAGAGGGTATGCCTACGAGCAGTACTTC.